Presented here are 25 T cell receptor beta chains from one specimen sequenced in a study of T cells in localized non-small cell lung cancer. Using immunoSEQ multiplex PCR, the repertoire was profiled, and TCRdb retains in-frame clones only, with some absent. The table has over 25,000 clones, roughly nine tenths seen once. The sample consisted of PBMCs, taken before any cancer treatment. These receptors were collected from a man aged 40 to 70 with stage II lung adenocarcinoma.

The gene calls are TRBV13 and TRBJ2-3, with D tentatively TRBD1 (8 bases). Trimming stripped 5 bases from V and 4 bases from J, with 25 bases between. The CDR3 spans 18 residues. Germline CDR1 reads PRHDT; CDR2 reads FYEKMQ (reference sequence). CDR3: CASSPGQGLLRRPDTQYF. The DNA of the CDR3 is TGTGCCAGCAGCCCAGGACAGGGACTACTTCGTCGACCAGATACGCAGTATTTT.

This clone was observed a handful of times. The chain recombines TRBV10-3 with TRBJ1-1, with TRBD1 identical over 11 bases. Germline CDR1 reads ENHRY; CDR2 reads SYGVKD. CDR3 size: 16 residues. Losses at the gene ends were 4 bases for V and 5 bases for J; bases not matched to a gene: 9. The DNA for the CDR3 is TGTGCCATCAGTGCGAGGACAGGGGGCAGGACTACTGAAGCTTTCTTT. Translated, it gives CAISARTGGRTTEAFF.

The gene calls are TRBV13 and TRBJ2-1, with TRBD2 matching 9 bases. Germline V gene sequence: CDR1 PRHDT, CDR2 FYEKMQ (reference sequence). Trimming cost V 3 bases and J 1 base; bases outside gene matches: 1. This CDR3 region has 15 residues. This CDR3 is CASSFGLASYNEQFF. The CDR3 DNA is TGTGCCAGCAGCTTCGGACTAGCGTCCTACAATGAGCAGTTCTTC.

The V gene is TRBV11-3, the J gene TRBJ1-2, with D uncertain. The CDR3 has 13 amino acids. Trimming removed 4 bases from V and 5 bases from J, with 11 bases in between. Germline V gives CDR1 SGHNT, CDR2 YENEEA. CDR3 in amino acids: CASSSDGKYGYTF. The CDR3 nucleotides are TGTGCCAGCAGCTCCGATGGCAAATATGGCTACACCTTC.

This chain uses TRBV28 with TRBJ1-1; D gene unclear. Per the germline V gene, CDR1 is MDHEN and CDR2 is SYDVKM. The CDR3 loop spans 12 amino acids. With 3 bases removed from V and 7 bases from J, the gap between germline ends came to 9 bases. DNA of the CDR3: TGTGCCAGCAGTTTGTCGATGGGTGAAGCTTTCTTT. This sequence encodes CASSLSMGEAFF.

This chain links TRBV5-4 with TRBJ2-7; 9 nucleotides agree with TRBD2. The CDR3 sequence is 15 residues long. Germline V gene sequence: CDR1 SGHNT, CDR2 YYREEE (reference sequence). After removal of 4 bases from V and 2 bases from J, the junction contained 7 bases not matched to a gene. CDR3 sequence (DNA): TGTGCCAGCAGCCATAAGACTAGCGGACCCTACGAGCAGTACTTC. Its translation is CASSHKTSGPYEQYF.

V and J are TRBV6-6 and TRBJ1-3, with TRBD1 as a possible D gene (6 bases). The CDR3 totals 12 residues. In germline, CDR1 is MNHNY, CDR2 SVGAGI (reference sequence). The V and J ends lost 10 bases and 5 bases respectively, with 12 bases between them. This chain's CDR3 is CATTGDRNTIYF. CDR3 bases: TGTGCCACCACGGGGGACAGAAACACCATATATTTT.

This chain joins TRBV19 and TRBJ2-7; 8 bases align to TRBD1. The CDR3 extends over 14 amino acids. Germline lookup yields CDR1 LNHDA and CDR2 SQIVND (reference sequence). With V trimmed by 1 base and J by 5 bases, 4 bases remained unmatched. CDR3 in DNA: TGTGCCAGTAGTATAGGACAGGGGTGGGACGAGCAGTACTTC. Protein sequence: CASSIGQGWDEQYF. Filled out from reference TRBV19 and TRBJ2-7, the complete variable domain reads DGGITQSPKYLFRKEGQNVTLSCEQNLNHDAMYWYRQDPGQGLRLIYYSQIVNDFQKGDIAEGYSVSREKKESFPLTVTSAQKNPTAFYLCASSIGQGWDEQYFGPGTRLTVT.

This sequence joins TRBV19 and TRBJ2-5, with TRBD1 matching 9 bases. The ends lost 1 base at V and 5 bases at J; junction bases unmatched: 5. This CDR3 comprises 15 residues. Germline V gives CDR1 LNHDA, CDR2 SQIVND (reference sequence). The CDR3 is CASSIGDREGETQYF. In DNA, the CDR3 is TGTGCCAGTAGTATAGGGGACAGGGAGGGGGAGACCCAGTACTTC.

The CDR3 bases are TGTGCCAGTGTTCCGGGACAGGGGGCTGGCTACACCTTC. Protein: CASVPGQGAGYTF. The chain joins TRBV19 to TRBJ1-2, with 12 bases matching TRBD1. J lost 7 bases, V lost 8 bases, and 5 bases had no gene match. Looked up from germline, CDR1 is LNHDA and CDR2 is SQIVND (reference sequence). The CDR3 sequence is 13 residues long.

The gene calls are TRBV4-2 and TRBJ2-3, with 8 bases matching TRBD2. Germline lookup yields CDR1 LGHNA and CDR2 YNFKEQ. J gave up 4 bases and V 1 base, and 7 bases lay outside the gene matches. This CDR3 contains 16 residues. The CDR3 DNA follows: TGTGCCAGCAGCCAAGGTCGGGGGGGGAACCCAGATACGCAGTATTTT. Translation: CASSQGRGGNPDTQYF.

The chain uses TRBV11-3 and TRBJ2-6; D tentatively reads TRBD1 or TRBD2 (5 bases each). The V end was cut by 1 base, the J end by 1 base, with 11 bases between. The CDR3 covers 17 residues. Per germline, CDR1 SGHNT and CDR2 YENEEA. CDR3 bases: TGTGCCAGCAGCTTAGTCGTCGGGGCATCTGGGGCCAACGTCCTGACTTTC. Amino acid sequence: CASSLVVGASGANVLTF.

This chain joins TRBV4-2 and TRBJ1-2; D is ambiguous. This CDR3 spans 14 amino acids. From germline, CDR1 is LGHNA and CDR2 YNFKEQ. V was cut by 0 bases and J by 8 bases, with 13 bases left in between. CDR3 loop: CASSQDPGPLGYTF. The CDR3 nucleotides are TGTGCCAGCAGCCAAGACCCCGGGCCGCTGGGCTACACCTTC.

The chain carries TRBV28 and TRBJ1-1; D call uncertain. Germline V gene sequence: CDR1 MDHEN, CDR2 SYDVKM. This CDR3 comprises 13 residues. The V gene lost 5 bases and the J gene lost 5 bases, with 12 bases spanning the gap. The CDR3 DNA is TGTGCCAGCAGTCCACCCCTCGGAACTGAAGCTTTCTTT. It encodes CASSPPLGTEAFF.

Only one count was recorded for this clone. J is TRBJ2-7 and V is TRBV29-1; D gene uncertain. The V end lost 3 bases, the J end lost 2 bases, and 8 bases lay between the germline ends. There are 12 residues in the CDR3. Germline lookup yields CDR1 SQVTM and CDR2 ANQGSEA. CDR3 residues: CSVESGTYEQYF. The CDR3 DNA is TGCAGCGTTGAGTCAGGAACCTACGAGCAGTACTTC.

This chain connects TRBV6-4 to TRBJ1-1; TRBD1 matches 9 bases. This CDR3 is built from 13 residues. Losses at the gene ends were 4 bases for V and 5 bases for J; bases not matched to a gene: 2. Per the germline V gene, CDR1 is MRHNA and CDR2 is SNTAGT. The CDR3 loop reads CASSADRGTEAFF. The CDR3 DNA reads as TGTGCCAGCAGTGCGGACAGGGGTACTGAAGCTTTCTTT.

This chain joins TRBV18 and TRBJ1-2; D gene uncertain. CDR1 is KGHSH and CDR2 is LQKENI in the germline V gene. Trimming stripped 3 bases from V and 5 bases from J, with 16 bases between. This CDR3 region has 15 residues. The CDR3 reads CASSPYKEPSYGYTF. The CDR3, as DNA: TGTGCCAGCTCACCTTATAAGGAACCCTCATATGGCTACACCTTC.

The rearrangement links TRBV28 to TRBJ2-5; D perhaps matches TRBD1 (5 bases). V lost 7 bases to trimming and J lost 5 bases, with 8 bases between them. Germline V CDR1 and CDR2: MDHEN, SYDVKM. The CDR3 has 11 residues. The CDR3 DNA is TGTGCCAGCACAGGGCTGGAGACCCAGTACTTC. Protein sequence: CASTGLETQYF.

V gene TRBV19 combines with J gene TRBJ2-1; 10 positions match TRBD2. CDR3 length: 18 residues. J lost 6 bases, V lost 5 bases, and 16 bases had no gene match. The germline gives CDR1 LNHDA, CDR2 SQIVND (reference sequence). CDR3 in DNA: TGTGCCAGTAGTCCTGACCCCTGGACTAGCGGTTTCGGCAATGAGCAGTTCTTC. Its protein is CASSPDPWTSGFGNEQFF.

This clone showed up just once. The rearrangement joins TRBV27 to TRBJ2-1, with D perhaps being TRBD1 or TRBD2 (5 bases each). V lost 4 bases and J lost 1, with 8 bases in between. CDR3 length equals 14 residues. From germline, CDR1 is MNHEY and CDR2 SMNVEV (reference sequence). The CDR3 is CASSWDLSYNEQFF. In DNA form, the CDR3 reads TGTGCCAGCAGTTGGGACCTGTCCTACAATGAGCAGTTCTTC.

The chain links TRBV7-2 to TRBJ2-1, with 10 bases aligning to TRBD2. Germline lookup yields CDR1 SGHTA and CDR2 FQGNSA. CDR3 length equals 15 residues. The V gene end was trimmed by 9 bases and the J gene end by 3 bases; junction bases not matched to a gene: 8. The CDR3 loop reads CASQLAGAVYNEQFF. CDR3 sequence (DNA): TGTGCCAGTCAGCTAGCGGGAGCTGTCTACAATGAGCAGTTCTTC.

This clone was found a few times. This sequence joins TRBV19 and TRBJ2-1; D may be TRBD2 (5 bases). Trimming removed 3 bases at V and 7 bases at J, with 10 bases between. The CDR3 length is 13 residues. Germline loops: CDR1 LNHDA, CDR2 SQIVND (reference sequence). The chain's CDR3 is CASSIWPGNEQFF. The CDR3 DNA reads as TGTGCCAGTAGTATCTGGCCGGGGAATGAGCAGTTCTTC. Looking up the rest from reference TRBV19 and TRBJ2-1 gives the full variable domain: DGGITQSPKYLFRKEGQNVTLSCEQNLNHDAMYWYRQDPGQGLRLIYYSQIVNDFQKGDIAEGYSVSREKKESFPLTVTSAQKNPTAFYLCASSIWPGNEQFFGPGTRLTVL.

The DNA for the CDR3 is TGTGCCAGAAGCTTTCTCTTTAAGGGGGAGCTCACCATCTACGAGCAGTACTTC. It yields the protein CARSFLFKGELTIYEQYF. This chain links TRBV5-3 with TRBJ2-7, with D maybe TRBD1 (6 bases). TRBV5-3 is annotated as an ORF whose role is uncertain. V was cut by 2 bases and J by 3 bases, with 24 bases left in between. CDR3 length equals 18 residues.

The chain uses TRBV5-6 and TRBJ2-5; D is undetermined. Germline V CDR1 and CDR2: SGHDT, YYEEEE. Between the trimmed V and J ends, which lost 0 bases and 2 bases, there was a span of 8 bases. CDR3 size: 14 residues. The CDR3 sequence is CASSLGVYQETQYF. The CDR3, as DNA: TGTGCCAGCAGCTTGGGAGTGTATCAAGAGACCCAGTACTTC.

This clone was counted only a few times. This sequence joins TRBV4-1 and TRBJ1-1; D gene unclear. The germline V and J ends were trimmed by 0 bases and 4 bases, with 12 bases remaining between them. This CDR3 has 15 residues. Per germline, CDR1 MGHRA and CDR2 YSYEKL. CDR3 DNA sequence: TGCGCCAGCAGCCAAGATCAGGAAGGGATCACTGAAGCTTTCTTT. Protein: CASSQDQEGITEAFF.